This TCR beta chain was profiled in a study of shared clonotypes between healthy human individuals. Across the study: For every donor, three CD4 naive, three CD4 memory, two CD8 naive and one CD8 memory plates were used.

To note about this clone: The antigen is unknown.

The CDR3 length is 14 residues. CDR1 is LNHNV, CDR2 YYDKDF, per germline (reference sequence). V lost 0 bases and J lost 4, with 9 bases in between. Replicate PCRs from sorted subsets contained roughly 200 ng DNA, which is some 30,000 T cell genomes. TCRdb's copy holds only in-frame clones and misses some; the assay was immunoSEQ multiplex PCR. The data hold about 2.3 million clones, with more than 85% observed a single time. Findings and limits, study-wide: Non-shared clonotypes had lower generation probabilities than clonotypes shared by all four sorted-subset donors. Rarefaction indicated that sorted-subset sequencing remained incomplete although depth was large.

The clonotype comes from a man between 18 and 35 years old in good health. Some clones in this sample may be carry-over from other donors' samples. Sequencing was done on a sample of naive CD4+ T cells from PBMCs. Subset specified: CD45RA+ positively selected. The rearrangement joins TRBV15 to TRBJ2-5; D is unresolved. CDR3 DNA: TGTGCCACCAGCAGAGATCCTAACGCAGAGACCCAGTACTTC. It specifies CATSRDPNAETQYF.